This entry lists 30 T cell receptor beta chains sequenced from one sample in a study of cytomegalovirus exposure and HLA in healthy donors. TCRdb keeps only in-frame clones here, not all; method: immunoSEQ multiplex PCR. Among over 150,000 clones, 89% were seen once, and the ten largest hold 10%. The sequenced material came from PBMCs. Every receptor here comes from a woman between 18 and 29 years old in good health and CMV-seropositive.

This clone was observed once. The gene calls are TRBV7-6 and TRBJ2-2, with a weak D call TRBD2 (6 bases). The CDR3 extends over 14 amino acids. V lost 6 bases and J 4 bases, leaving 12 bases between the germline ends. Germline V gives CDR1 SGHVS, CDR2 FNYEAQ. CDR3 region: CASSPTSSTGELFF. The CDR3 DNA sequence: TGTGCCAGCAGTCCGACTAGTTCCACCGGGGAGCTGTTTTTT.

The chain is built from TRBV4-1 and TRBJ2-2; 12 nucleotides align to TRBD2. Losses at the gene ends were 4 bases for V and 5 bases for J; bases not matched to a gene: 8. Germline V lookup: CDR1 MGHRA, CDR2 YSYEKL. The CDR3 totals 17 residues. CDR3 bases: TGCGCCAGCAGCCTAACCGGACTAGCGGGACGTACCGGGGAGCTGTTTTTT. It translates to CASSLTGLAGRTGELFF.

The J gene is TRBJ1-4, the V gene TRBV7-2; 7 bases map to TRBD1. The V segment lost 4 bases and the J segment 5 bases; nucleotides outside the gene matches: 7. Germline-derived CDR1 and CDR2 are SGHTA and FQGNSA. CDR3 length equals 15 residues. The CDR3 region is CASSWTGQMNEKLFF. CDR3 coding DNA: TGTGCCAGCAGCTGGACAGGCCAGATGAATGAAAAACTGTTTTTT. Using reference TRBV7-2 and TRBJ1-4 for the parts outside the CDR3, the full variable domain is GAGVSQSPSNKVTEKGKDVELRCDPISGHTALYWYRQSLGQGLEFLIYFQGNSAPDKSGLPSDRFSAERTGGSVSTLTIQRTQQEDSAVYLCASSWTGQMNEKLFFGSGTQLSVL.

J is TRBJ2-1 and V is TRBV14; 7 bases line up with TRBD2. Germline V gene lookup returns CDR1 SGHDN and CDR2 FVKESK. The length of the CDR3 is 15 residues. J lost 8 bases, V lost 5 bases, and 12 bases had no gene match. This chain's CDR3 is CASSWGGPIEHEQFF. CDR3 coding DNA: TGTGCCAGCAGCTGGGGAGGGCCCATCGAACATGAGCAGTTCTTC.

CDR3 bases: TGCGCCAGCAGCCAAGATGTGCAGGGTTGGTCCTGGGAGCTGTTTTTT. This encodes CASSQDVQGWSWELFF. The chain carries TRBV4-1 and TRBJ2-2; the D gene is possibly TRBD1 (5 bases). The CDR3 is 16 residues long. Germline CDR1 reads MGHRA; CDR2 reads YSYEKL. V lost 0 bases to trimming and J lost 9 bases, with 17 bases between them.

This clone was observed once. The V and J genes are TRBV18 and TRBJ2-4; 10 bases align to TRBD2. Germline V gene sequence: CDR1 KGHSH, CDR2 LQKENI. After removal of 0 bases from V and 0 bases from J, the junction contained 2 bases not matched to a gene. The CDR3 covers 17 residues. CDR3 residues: CASSPPGTSVAKNIQYF. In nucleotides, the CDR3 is TGTGCCAGCTCACCACCCGGGACTAGCGTAGCCAAAAACATTCAGTACTTC.

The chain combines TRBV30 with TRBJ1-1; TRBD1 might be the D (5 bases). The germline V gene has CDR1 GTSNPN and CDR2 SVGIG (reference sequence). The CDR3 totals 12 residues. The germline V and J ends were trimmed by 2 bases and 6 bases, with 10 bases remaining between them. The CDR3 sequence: CAWSTRVPEAFF. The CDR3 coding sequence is TGTGCCTGGAGTACCAGGGTCCCTGAAGCTTTCTTT.

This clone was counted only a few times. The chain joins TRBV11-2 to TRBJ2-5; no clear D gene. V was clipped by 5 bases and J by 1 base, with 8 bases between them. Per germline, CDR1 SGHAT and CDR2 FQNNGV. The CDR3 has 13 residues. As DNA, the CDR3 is TGTGCCAGCAGCGGCGGCGTCCAAGAGACCCAGTACTTC. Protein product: CASSGGVQETQYF.

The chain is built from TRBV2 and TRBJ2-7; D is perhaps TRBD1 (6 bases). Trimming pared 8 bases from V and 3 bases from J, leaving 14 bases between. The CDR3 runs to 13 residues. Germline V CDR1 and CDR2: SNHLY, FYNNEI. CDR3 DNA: TGTGCCAGCGCTAATGAAGGGGGCTACGAGCAGTACTTC. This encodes CASANEGGYEQYF.

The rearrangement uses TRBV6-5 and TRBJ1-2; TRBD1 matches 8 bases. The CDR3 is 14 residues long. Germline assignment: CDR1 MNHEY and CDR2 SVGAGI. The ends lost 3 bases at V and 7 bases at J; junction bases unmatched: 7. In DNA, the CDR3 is TGTGCCAGCAGTTATTTTGGACAGGGTCCTGGCTACACCTTC. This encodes CASSYFGQGPGYTF.

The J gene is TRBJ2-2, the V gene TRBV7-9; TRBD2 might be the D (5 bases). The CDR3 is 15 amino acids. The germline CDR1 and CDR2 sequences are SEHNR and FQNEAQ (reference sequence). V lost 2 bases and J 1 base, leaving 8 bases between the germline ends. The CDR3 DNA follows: TGTGCCAGCAGCTTACTAGCACGGAACACCGGGGAGCTGTTTTTT. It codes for CASSLLARNTGELFF.

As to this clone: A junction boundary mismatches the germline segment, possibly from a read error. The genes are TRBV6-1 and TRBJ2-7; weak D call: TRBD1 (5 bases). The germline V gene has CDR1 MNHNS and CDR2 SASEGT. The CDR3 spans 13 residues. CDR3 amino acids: CASSEGAPNEQYF. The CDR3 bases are TGTGCCAGCAGCGAAGGGGCCCCTAACGAGCAGTACTTC.

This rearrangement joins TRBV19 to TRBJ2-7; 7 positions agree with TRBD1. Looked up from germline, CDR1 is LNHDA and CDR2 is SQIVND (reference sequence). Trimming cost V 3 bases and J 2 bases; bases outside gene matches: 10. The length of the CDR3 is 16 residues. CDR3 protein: CASSIGPQGIAYEQYF. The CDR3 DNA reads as TGTGCCAGTAGTATCGGACCACAGGGGATTGCCTACGAGCAGTACTTC.

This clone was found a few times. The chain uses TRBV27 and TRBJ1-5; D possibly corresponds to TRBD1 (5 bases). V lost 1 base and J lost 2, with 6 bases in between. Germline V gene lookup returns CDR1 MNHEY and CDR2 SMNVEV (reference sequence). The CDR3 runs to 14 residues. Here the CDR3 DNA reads TGTGCCAGCAGTTTATGGGGGGGCAATCAGCCCCAGCATTTT. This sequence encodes CASSLWGGNQPQHF.

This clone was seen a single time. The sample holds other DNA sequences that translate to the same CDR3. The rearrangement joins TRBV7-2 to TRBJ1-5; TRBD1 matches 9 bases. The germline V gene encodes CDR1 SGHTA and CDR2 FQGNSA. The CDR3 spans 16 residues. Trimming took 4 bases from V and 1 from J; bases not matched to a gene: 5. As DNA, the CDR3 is TGTGCCAGCAGCTCTCGACAGGGGGGCAGCAATCAGCCCCAGCATTTT. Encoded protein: CASSSRQGGSNQPQHF.

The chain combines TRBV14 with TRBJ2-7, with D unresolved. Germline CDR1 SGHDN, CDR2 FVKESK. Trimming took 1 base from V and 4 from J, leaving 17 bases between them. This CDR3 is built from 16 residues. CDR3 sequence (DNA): TGTGCCAGCAGCCAAGGGCAGTGGCACCCACCGTACGAGCAGTACTTC. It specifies CASSQGQWHPPYEQYF. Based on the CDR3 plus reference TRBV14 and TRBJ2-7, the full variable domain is EAGVTQFPSHSVIEKGQTVTLRCDPISGHDNLYWYRRVMGKEIKFLLHFVKESKQDESGMPNNRFLAERTGGTYSTLKVQPAELEDSGVYFCASSQGQWHPPYEQYFGPGTRLTVT.

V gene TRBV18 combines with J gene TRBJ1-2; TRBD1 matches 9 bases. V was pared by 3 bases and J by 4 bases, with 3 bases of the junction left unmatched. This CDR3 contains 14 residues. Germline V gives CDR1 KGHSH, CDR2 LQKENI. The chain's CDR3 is CASSPGQGGYGYTF. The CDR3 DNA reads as TGTGCCAGCTCACCGGGACAGGGTGGCTATGGCTACACCTTC.

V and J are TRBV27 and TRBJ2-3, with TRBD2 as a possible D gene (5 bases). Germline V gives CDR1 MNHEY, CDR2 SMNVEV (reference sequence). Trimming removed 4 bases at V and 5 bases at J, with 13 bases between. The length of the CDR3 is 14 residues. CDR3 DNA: TGTGCCAGCAGTTCCCCGGGAAGACGAGATACGCAGTATTTT. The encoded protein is CASSSPGRRDTQYF.

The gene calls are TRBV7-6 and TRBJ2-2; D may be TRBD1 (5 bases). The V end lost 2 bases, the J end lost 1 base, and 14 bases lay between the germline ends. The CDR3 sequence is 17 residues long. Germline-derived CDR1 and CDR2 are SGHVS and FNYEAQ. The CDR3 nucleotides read TGTGCCAGCAGCTTACGGGCCAGGGTAGAGAACACCGGGGAGCTGTTTTTT. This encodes CASSLRARVENTGELFF. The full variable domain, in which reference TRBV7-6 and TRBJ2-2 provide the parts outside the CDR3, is GAGVSQSPRYKVTKRGQDVALRCDPISGHVSLYWYRQALGQGPEFLTYFNYEAQQDKSGLPNDRFSAERPEGSISTLTIQRTEQRDSAMYRCASSLRARVENTGELFFGEGSRLTVL.

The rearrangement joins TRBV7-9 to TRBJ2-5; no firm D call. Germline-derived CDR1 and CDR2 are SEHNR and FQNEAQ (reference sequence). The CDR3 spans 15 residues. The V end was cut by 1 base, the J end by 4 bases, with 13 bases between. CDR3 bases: TGTGCCAGCAGCTTAGGTAACGGCAGAGGAGAGACCCAGTACTTC. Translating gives CASSLGNGRGETQYF.

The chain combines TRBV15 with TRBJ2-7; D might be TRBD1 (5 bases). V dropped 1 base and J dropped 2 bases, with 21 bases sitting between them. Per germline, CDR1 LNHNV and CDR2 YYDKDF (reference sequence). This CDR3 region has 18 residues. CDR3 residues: CATSRGHEGERGTYEQYF. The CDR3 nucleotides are TGTGCCACCAGCAGAGGACACGAAGGAGAAAGGGGTACCTACGAGCAGTACTTC.

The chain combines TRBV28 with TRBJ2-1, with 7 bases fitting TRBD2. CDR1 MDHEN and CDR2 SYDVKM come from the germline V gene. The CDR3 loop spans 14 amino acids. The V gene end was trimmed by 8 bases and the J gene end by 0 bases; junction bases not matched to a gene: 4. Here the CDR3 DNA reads TGTGCCAGCGCTCGGGGGGACTCCTACAATGAGCAGTTCTTC. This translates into CASARGDSYNEQFF.

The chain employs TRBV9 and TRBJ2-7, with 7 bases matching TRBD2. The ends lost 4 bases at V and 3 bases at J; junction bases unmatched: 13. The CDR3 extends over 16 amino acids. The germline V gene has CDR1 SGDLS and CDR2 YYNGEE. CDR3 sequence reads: CASSPGEEREYYEQYF. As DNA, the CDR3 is TGTGCCAGCAGCCCGGGGGAGGAGCGGGAATACTACGAGCAGTACTTC.

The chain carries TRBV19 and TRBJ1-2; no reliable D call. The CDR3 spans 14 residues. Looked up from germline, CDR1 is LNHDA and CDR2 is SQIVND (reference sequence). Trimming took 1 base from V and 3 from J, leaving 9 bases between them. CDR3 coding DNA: TGTGCCAGTAGTATAGCTGCCGACTACTATGGCTACACCTTC. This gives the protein CASSIAADYYGYTF.

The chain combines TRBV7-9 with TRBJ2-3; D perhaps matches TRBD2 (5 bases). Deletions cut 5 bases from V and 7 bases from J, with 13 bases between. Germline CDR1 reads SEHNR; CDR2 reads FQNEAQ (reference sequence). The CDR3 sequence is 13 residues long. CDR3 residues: CASSPPSGNTQYF. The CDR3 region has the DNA TGTGCCAGCAGCCCGCCCTCGGGGAATACGCAGTATTTT. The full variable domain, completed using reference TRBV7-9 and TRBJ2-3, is DTGVSQNPRHKITKRGQNVTFRCDPISEHNRLYWYRQTLGQGPEFLTYFQNEAQLEKSRLLSDRFSAERPKGSFSTLEIQRTEQGDSAMYLCASSPPSGNTQYFGPGTRLTVL.

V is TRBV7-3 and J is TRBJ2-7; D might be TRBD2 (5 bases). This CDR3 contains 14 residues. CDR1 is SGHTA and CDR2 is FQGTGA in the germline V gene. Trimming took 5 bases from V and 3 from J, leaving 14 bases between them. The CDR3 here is CASSRTSGDYEQYF. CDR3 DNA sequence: TGTGCCAGCAGCCGAACCTCCGGGGACTACGAGCAGTACTTC. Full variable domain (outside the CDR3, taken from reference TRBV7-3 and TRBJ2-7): GAGVSQTPSNKVTEKGKYVELRCDPISGHTALYWYRQSLGQGPEFLIYFQGTGAADDSGLPNDRFFAVRPEGSVSTLKIQRTERGDSAVYLCASSRTSGDYEQYFGPGTRLTVT.

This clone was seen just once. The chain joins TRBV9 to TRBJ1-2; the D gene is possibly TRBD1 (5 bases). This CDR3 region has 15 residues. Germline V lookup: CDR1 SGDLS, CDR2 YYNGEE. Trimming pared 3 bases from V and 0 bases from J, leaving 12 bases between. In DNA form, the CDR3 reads TGTGCCAGCAGCGGGAGGAGGGGTACTAACTATGGCTACACCTTC. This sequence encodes CASSGRRGTNYGYTF.

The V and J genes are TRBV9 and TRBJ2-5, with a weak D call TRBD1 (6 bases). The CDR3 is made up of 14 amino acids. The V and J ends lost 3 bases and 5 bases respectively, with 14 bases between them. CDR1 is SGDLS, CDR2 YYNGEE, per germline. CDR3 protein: CASSASPGAETQYF. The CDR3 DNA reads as TGTGCCAGCAGCGCCAGCCCAGGGGCCGAGACCCAGTACTTC. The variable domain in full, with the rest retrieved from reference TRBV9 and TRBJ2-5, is DSGVTQTPKHLITATGQRVTLRCSPRSGDLSVYWYQQSLDQGLQFLIQYYNGEERAKGNILERFSAQQFPDLHSELNLSSLELGDSALYFCASSASPGAETQYFGPGTRLLVL.

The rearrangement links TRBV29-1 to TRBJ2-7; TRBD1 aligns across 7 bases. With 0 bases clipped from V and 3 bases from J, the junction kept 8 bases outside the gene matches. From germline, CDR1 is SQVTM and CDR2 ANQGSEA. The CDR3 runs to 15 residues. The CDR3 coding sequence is TGCAGCGTTGAAGATCAGGTGACAGGGTACTACGAGCAGTACTTC. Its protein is CSVEDQVTGYYEQYF.

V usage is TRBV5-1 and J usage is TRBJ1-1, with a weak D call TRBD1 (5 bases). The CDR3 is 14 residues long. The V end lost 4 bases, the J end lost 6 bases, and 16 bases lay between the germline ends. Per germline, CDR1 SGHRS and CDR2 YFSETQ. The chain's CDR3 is CASSPGGGSAEAFF. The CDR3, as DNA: TGCGCCAGCAGCCCCGGGGGGGGGAGTGCTGAAGCTTTCTTT.